The entry below gives a single T cell receptor beta chain sequence along with its context. Sequencing was performed with immunoSEQ multiplex PCR; in TCRdb, only in-frame clones are kept and a portion is missing. The sample has 35,000 to 45,000 clones, 70% to 90% seen once. This sample stems from a study of T cell changes during pregnancy in multiple sclerosis. The sequencing used CD4+ T cells from peripheral blood mononuclear cells, collected in the first trimester of pregnancy. This clonotype was sampled from a female donor with multiple sclerosis, enrolled in a pregnancy study.

The CDR3 is CASRKGTGVYGYTF. The CDR3 DNA reads as TGTGCCAGCAGGAAAGGGACAGGGGTATATGGCTACACCTTC. The V call is TRBV6-5, the J call TRBJ1-2; 10 positions agree with TRBD1. The CDR3 extends over 14 amino acids. Per germline, CDR1 MNHEY and CDR2 SVGAGI. Unmatched junction bases numbered 6, after V lost 6 bases and J lost 5 bases.